The entry below gives a single T cell receptor beta chain sequence along with its context. Its antigen remains unidentified. Looked up from germline, CDR1 is SEHNR and CDR2 is FQNEAQ (reference sequence). There are 13 residues in the CDR3. V dropped 3 bases and J dropped 0 bases, with 5 bases sitting between them. Sequencing used immunoSEQ multiplex PCR; TCRdb keeps in-frame clones, though not all of them. In the table there are 15,000 to 20,000 clones, roughly three quarters of which are singletons. These data belong to a study of vaccination effects on CD4 cells after COVID-19. On the study more broadly: Samples were taken post-vaccine, and their median timing was 72 days after the second dose.

Before sequencing took place, the ViraFEST assay used viral peptide pools to expand antigen-specific CD4+ T cells. Having been cultured for less than 12 days, the cells underwent CD4+ T cell isolation. Of the BNT162b2 and mRNA-1273 vaccines, participants received two doses of one or the other. Absence of prior SARS-CoV-2 infection characterized the vaccine recipients, who showed negative nucleocapsid antibodies. It was with roughly 11 IU/ml IL-2 and about 10 ug/ml peptides that more than 1.5 million PBMC per well were cultured. Findings and limits, study-wide: There was marked clonal contraction among infection- and vaccine-induced clones late after vaccination.

This receptor was taken from a human donor who received a COVID-19 vaccine. The specimen comprised CD4+ T cells from PBMCs cultured with HCoV-NL63 spike peptides, sampled after COVID-19 vaccination. The chain links TRBV7-9 to TRBJ1-1; D may be TRBD1 (5 bases). CDR3 sequence: CASSLDMNTEAFF. CDR3 DNA: TGTGCCAGCAGCTTGGACATGAACACTGAAGCTTTCTTT.